The 26 T cell receptor beta chains in this list originate from one sample, sequenced in a study of cytomegalovirus exposure and HLA in healthy donors. Primers for the PCR totalled 60 Vbeta and 13 Jbeta. Profiling relied on immunoSEQ multiplex PCR, and the TCRdb table lists in-frame clones only, not all of them. The profile shows about 220,000 clones, roughly 87% of them singletons. Sequencing input: PBMCs. These receptors originate from a woman aged 40 to 50 in good health and CMV-seropositive.

This clone showed up just a few times. This chain uses TRBV7-2 with TRBJ2-2, with D unclear. V lost 3 bases, J lost 4 bases, and 12 bases lay in between. Germline assignment: CDR1 SGHTA and CDR2 FQGNSA. This CDR3 region has 15 residues. DNA for the CDR3: TGTGCCAGCAGCTTGGCCGCTCCAGGCACCGGGGAGCTGTTTTTT. This sequence encodes CASSLAAPGTGELFF. Complete variable domain (other parts from reference TRBV7-2 and TRBJ2-2): GAGVSQSPSNKVTEKGKDVELRCDPISGHTALYWYRQSLGQGLEFLIYFQGNSAPDKSGLPSDRFSAERTGGSVSTLTIQRTQQEDSAVYLCASSLAAPGTGELFFGEGSRLTVL.

The chain employs TRBV25-1 and TRBJ2-7; 8 bases match TRBD1. The CDR3 runs 16 residues. Germline V gene lookup returns CDR1 MGHDK and CDR2 SYGVNS. J lost 6 bases, V lost 1 base, and 11 bases had no gene match. The CDR3 DNA reads as TGTGCCAGCAGTGAATCGGCGACAGGGGTAAGAAGCGAGCAGTACTTC. Protein: CASSESATGVRSEQYF.

This clone was seen once. V is TRBV28 and J is TRBJ1-2; D not resolved. With 3 bases removed from V and 4 bases from J, the gap between germline ends came to 12 bases. Germline values: CDR1 MDHEN, CDR2 SYDVKM. The CDR3 length is 14 residues. In DNA, the CDR3 is TGTGCCAGCAGTTTCAATCGACGGAGCTATGGCTACACCTTC. Its protein product is CASSFNRRSYGYTF.

There are a few counts of this clone. The V call is TRBV6-1, the J call TRBJ2-5, with a tentative D call TRBD1 (6 bases). V lost 7 bases and J 1 base, leaving 16 bases between the germline ends. The CDR3 has 15 residues. The V gene's germline CDR1 is MNHNS and CDR2 SASEGT. CDR3: CASTLRQAIQETQYF. In DNA form, the CDR3 reads TGTGCCAGCACCCTAAGACAGGCGATCCAAGAGACCCAGTACTTC.

The chain carries TRBV4-3 and TRBJ2-3, with 12 bases aligning to TRBD2. This CDR3 is built from 15 residues. After removal of 3 bases from V and 3 bases from J, the junction contained 1 base not matched to a gene. The germline CDR1 and CDR2 sequences are LGHNA and YSLEER. CDR3 in amino acids: CASSQTSGGTDTQYF. The CDR3 nucleotides read TGCGCCAGCAGCCAGACTAGCGGGGGTACAGATACGCAGTATTTT.

With respect to this clone: The same CDR3 arises from other DNA sequences in this sample as well. This chain connects TRBV4-1 to TRBJ1-6, with D possibly TRBD1 on 5 matching bases. Between the trimmed V and J ends, which lost 4 bases and 1 base, there was a span of 14 bases. CDR1 is MGHRA and CDR2 is YSYEKL in the germline V gene. The CDR3 sequence is 17 residues long. The CDR3 here is CASSLDPGKSYNSPLHF. CDR3 DNA: TGCGCCAGCAGCCTCGACCCAGGGAAATCCTATAATTCACCCCTCCACTTT.

Worth noting for this clone: The sample carries other DNA sequences with the same CDR3. The gene calls are TRBV9 and TRBJ2-3, with a tentative D call TRBD2 (7 bases). There are 15 residues in the CDR3. Germline CDR1 SGDLS, CDR2 YYNGEE. Trimming left V 2 bases short and J 3 bases short, with 13 bases between. As DNA, the CDR3 is TGTGCCAGCAGCGTTGGGGGAGGGGGAACAGATACGCAGTATTTT. Its translation is CASSVGGGGTDTQYF. Using reference TRBV9 and TRBJ2-3 for the parts outside the CDR3, the full variable domain is DSGVTQTPKHLITATGQRVTLRCSPRSGDLSVYWYQQSLDQGLQFLIQYYNGEERAKGNILERFSAQQFPDLHSELNLSSLELGDSALYFCASSVGGGGTDTQYFGPGTRLTVL.

A single count supports this clone. The gene calls are TRBV4-2 and TRBJ2-7; 11 bases map to TRBD2. The germline CDR1 and CDR2 sequences are LGHNA and YNFKEQ. The V segment lost 0 bases and the J segment 5 bases; nucleotides outside the gene matches: 9. The CDR3 sequence is 17 residues long. The CDR3 sequence is CASSQDPRLAGTHEQYF. The CDR3 DNA reads TGTGCCAGCAGCCAAGATCCGCGACTAGCGGGAACACACGAGCAGTACTTC.

The rearrangement links TRBV9 to TRBJ1-1; the D gene is possibly TRBD1 (6 bases). The CDR3 spans 14 residues. V was trimmed by 4 bases and J by 0 bases, leaving 10 bases between them. Germline lookup yields CDR1 SGDLS and CDR2 YYNGEE. The CDR3 bases are TGTGCCAGCAGCCAGGGACACTTGAACACTGAAGCTTTCTTT. Amino acids: CASSQGHLNTEAFF.

The V and J genes are TRBV9 and TRBJ1-1; TRBD1 aligns across 10 bases. The germline CDR1 and CDR2 sequences are SGDLS and YYNGEE. The CDR3 contains 15 residues. J was trimmed by 5 bases and V by 4 bases; bases with no gene match: 8. The CDR3 here is CASSPGTGAVTEAFF. In DNA, the CDR3 is TGTGCCAGCAGCCCGGGGACAGGGGCGGTTACTGAAGCTTTCTTT.

The genes are TRBV30 and TRBJ1-5; unclear D gene. There are 13 residues in the CDR3. The germline V gene has CDR1 GTSNPN and CDR2 SVGIG (reference sequence). Between the trimmed V and J ends, which lost 5 bases and 4 bases, there was a span of 12 bases. CDR3 nucleotide sequence: TGTGCCTGGGAGGTTGGTAGAAATCAGCCCCAGCATTTT. Residues: CAWEVGRNQPQHF.

The table lists this clone with a count of one. The chain has TRBV4-3 and TRBJ2-3, with TRBD2 as a possible D gene (5 bases). The ends were cut back, 0 bases at V and 2 bases at J, with 9 bases in the middle. This CDR3 contains 15 residues. Germline V gene lookup returns CDR1 LGHNA and CDR2 YSLEER. The CDR3 DNA reads TGCGCCAGCAGCCAAGAGAGGGCCGACACAGATACGCAGTATTTT. It yields the protein CASSQERADTDTQYF.

The chain employs TRBV4-1 and TRBJ2-4; TRBD1 might be the D (6 bases). Germline-derived CDR1 and CDR2 are MGHRA and YSYEKL. V was clipped by 3 bases and J by 0 bases, with 12 bases between them. The CDR3 has 16 residues. In nucleotides, the CDR3 is TGCGCCAGCAGCCAGTACGGACAGCTAGCCAAAAACATTCAGTACTTC. Translated, it gives CASSQYGQLAKNIQYF.

This chain connects TRBV30 to TRBJ2-3; a weak D match, TRBD2 (6 bases). The V end lost 2 bases, the J end lost 0 bases, and 18 bases lay between the germline ends. Germline V gene data show CDR1 as GTSNPN and CDR2 as SVGIG (reference sequence). This CDR3 comprises 17 residues. The CDR3 bases are TGTGCCTGGAGTTGGGCGCTTGGGGGGACTAGCACAGATACGCAGTATTTT. Amino acid sequence: CAWSWALGGTSTDTQYF. The full variable domain, its missing parts supplied by reference TRBV30 and TRBJ2-3, is SQTIHQWPATLVQPVGSPLSLECTVEGTSNPNLYWYRQAAGRGLQLLFYSVGIGQISSEVPQNLSASRPQDRQFILSSKKLLLSDSGFYLCAWSWALGGTSTDTQYFGPGTRLTVL.

This clone was observed once. The chain has TRBV27 and TRBJ2-7; a possible D gene is TRBD2 (5 bases). The germline CDR1 and CDR2 sequences are MNHEY and SMNVEV (reference sequence). The length of the CDR3 is 16 residues. Trimming pared 2 bases from V and 3 bases from J, leaving 17 bases between. For the CDR3, the DNA is TGTGCCAGCAGTTTAGCTGGACGAGCCGGGATCTACGAGCAGTACTTC. This translates into CASSLAGRAGIYEQYF.

The V call is TRBV7-8, the J call TRBJ2-2; D gene uncertain. Germline assignment: CDR1 SGHVS and CDR2 FQNEAQ. V shed 1 base and J shed 7 bases, with 13 bases lying between them. The CDR3 covers 15 residues. The CDR3 loop is CASSLESRSFGELFF. The CDR3 DNA follows: TGTGCCAGCAGCTTAGAGTCTAGGTCCTTCGGGGAGCTGTTTTTT. The complete variable domain, with remaining parts taken from reference TRBV7-8 and TRBJ2-2, reads GAGVSQSPRYKVAKRGQDVALRCDPISGHVSLFWYQQALGQGPEFLTYFQNEAQLDKSGLPSDRFFAERPEGSVSTLKIQRTQQEDSAVYLCASSLESRSFGELFFGEGSRLTVL.

The gene calls are TRBV6-5 and TRBJ1-4; tentative D call: TRBD1 (5 bases). The CDR3 has 15 amino acids. Per germline, CDR1 MNHEY and CDR2 SVGAGI. With 4 bases removed from V and 7 bases from J, the gap between germline ends came to 16 bases. CDR3 coding DNA: TGTGCCAGCAGTTTCCAGGACACGACCGGTGAAAAACTGTTTTTT. Amino acids: CASSFQDTTGEKLFF.

This chain uses TRBV4-3 with TRBJ2-6; tentatively, D is TRBD1 (5 bases). This CDR3 has 15 residues. With 3 bases removed from V and 2 bases from J, the gap between germline ends came to 8 bases. Germline V gene lookup returns CDR1 LGHNA and CDR2 YSLEER. The chain's CDR3 is CASSQAGTGANVLTF. As DNA, the CDR3 is TGCGCCAGCAGCCAGGCAGGGACTGGGGCCAACGTCCTGACTTTC.

This clone was seen a few times. The chain is built from TRBV5-1 and TRBJ2-1, with TRBD2 matching over 10 bases. The junction had 6 bases not matched to a gene; V was cut back by 3 bases and J by 3 bases. The CDR3 is 16 amino acids. CDR1 and CDR2 from the germline V gene are SGHRS and YFSETQ. CDR3 DNA: TGCGCCAGCAGCTCATTCAGCGGGAGGGTCTACAATGAGCAGTTCTTC. Translation gives CASSSFSGRVYNEQFF.

About this clone: Other DNA sequences in the sample encode the same CDR3. The chain couples TRBV29-1 to TRBJ2-7, with 9 bases matching TRBD2. Trimming removed 3 bases from V and 2 bases from J; junction bases left unmatched: 20. The CDR3 loop spans 19 amino acids. CDR1 and CDR2 from the germline V gene are SQVTM and ANQGSEA. CDR3 DNA sequence: TGCAGCGTTGAGGATGTAGGCCTAGCGGGGTCCCTTCCACCCTACGAGCAGTACTTC. This codes for CSVEDVGLAGSLPPYEQYF.

The chain has TRBV18 and TRBJ2-5; possible D gene TRBD1, 5 bases. Trimming left V 5 bases short and J 0 bases short, with 19 bases between. Per the germline V gene, CDR1 is KGHSH and CDR2 is LQKENI. This CDR3 contains 17 residues. CDR3 amino acids: CASSGPWGYSNQETQYF. Written as DNA, the CDR3 is TGTGCCAGCTCAGGCCCCTGGGGCTACAGTAACCAAGAGACCCAGTACTTC.

This clone was seen a handful of times. This sequence joins TRBV18 and TRBJ1-5, with D possibly matching TRBD1 (5 bases). This CDR3 has 14 amino acids. The germline CDR1 and CDR2 sequences are KGHSH and LQKENI. Trimming removed 3 bases from V and 3 bases from J, with 9 bases in between. CDR3 sequence reads: CASSPLGHNQPQHF. The DNA of the CDR3 is TGTGCCAGCTCACCCCTCGGACACAATCAGCCCCAGCATTTT. Supplemented by reference TRBV18 and TRBJ1-5, the full variable domain reads NAGVMQNPRHLVRRRGQEARLRCSPMKGHSHVYWYRQLPEEGLKFMVYLQKENIIDESGMPKERFSAEFPKEGPSILRIQQVVRGDSAAYFCASSPLGHNQPQHFGDGTRLSIL.

The CDR3 loop reads CAGRSDLAPNIQYF. CDR3 in DNA: TGTGCCGGACGGTCGGATCTAGCGCCGAACATTCAGTACTTC. V is TRBV6-8 and J is TRBJ2-4; a possible D gene is TRBD2 (6 bases). With 11 bases removed from V and 7 bases from J, the gap between germline ends came to 21 bases. The CDR3 is made up of 14 amino acids. CDR1 is MNHGY, CDR2 SAAAGT, per germline.

Regarding this clone: Its ends do not fully match the called genes, so a read error is possible. This rearrangement joins TRBV29-1 to TRBJ2-7, with a tentative D call TRBD2 (6 bases). CDR1 and CDR2 (germline): SQVTM, ANQGSEA. This CDR3 spans 14 amino acids. In nucleotides, the CDR3 is TGCAGCGTTAAAGAGGGAGGTAGCTCCTACGAGCAGTACTTC. It translates to CSVKEGGSSYEQYF.

The chain recombines TRBV5-6 with TRBJ1-4; TRBD1 matches at 12 bases. The CDR3 consists of 15 residues. Germline values: CDR1 SGHDT, CDR2 YYEEEE. J lost 8 bases, V lost 0 bases, and 2 bases had no gene match. The CDR3 reads CASSLGDRGPEKLFF. DNA of the CDR3: TGTGCCAGCAGCTTGGGGGACAGGGGGCCGGAAAAACTGTTTTTT. Using reference TRBV5-6 and TRBJ1-4 for the parts outside the CDR3, the full variable domain is DAGVTQSPTHLIKTRGQQVTLRCSPKSGHDTVSWYQQALGQGPQFIFQYYEEEERQRGNFPDRFSGHQFPNYSSELNVNALLLGDSALYLCASSLGDRGPEKLFFGSGTQLSVL.

The CDR3 bases are TGTGCTAGTGGCACCACTAGCGGGGGCACCCAAGAGACCCAGTACTTC. Its translation: CASGTTSGGTQETQYF. This chain links TRBV12-5 with TRBJ2-5; 11 positions match TRBD2. The CDR3 has 16 amino acids. Germline V gene lookup returns CDR1 LGHNT and CDR2 FRNRAP. The V segment lost 6 bases and the J segment 1 base; nucleotides outside the gene matches: 7.